This T cell receptor (beta chain) was identified in a study of shared clonotypes between healthy human individuals. Study background: Each donor had three CD4 naive, three CD4 memory, two CD8 naive and one CD8 memory plate.

Points from the study as a whole: The sole specimen, blood, was sampled, and tissue repertoires likely differ. Naive CD4 clonotypes overlapped across a few donors at approximately 5%.

Source study methods: Quality scores were absent from the junction-only immunoSEQ sequences, so filtering differed. Measured with immunoSEQ multiplex PCR; TCRdb has only the in-frame clones, and not every one. That table furnishes V, J and clone size, whereas the DNA furnished D and trimming. This table holds some 1 million clones, about 74% found once. Notes on this clone: Its antigen remains unidentified.

Germline V CDR1 and CDR2: WSHSY, SAAADI. The CDR3 has 12 amino acids. Trimming cost V 3 bases and J 8 bases, with 10 bases left between them. This clonotype was sampled from a man younger than 30 in good health. Sequences were obtained from memory CD4+ T cells sorted from blood. Subset denoted: CD45RA-negative fraction. The chain joins TRBV10-2 to TRBJ1-2; D unclear. CDR3 bases: TGCGCCAGCAGTGAAGAATATTGGGGCTACACCTTC. Its translation: CASSEEYWGYTF.